Listed below are T cell receptor beta chains from one sample, sequenced in a study of cytotoxic CD8 clonotypes in ibrutinib-treated CLL. Clones were sequenced by immunoSEQ multiplex PCR, and TCRdb holds only the in-frame ones, with some missing. The data show some 84,000 clones, with 86% seen just once and approximately 5.4% held by the top ten. The sequenced sample was PBMCs, obtained before ibrutinib treatment. Every receptor here comes from a human donor with chronic lymphocytic leukemia. The CDR3 runs from the conserved cysteine through the conserved F or W. D genes are given only for firm matches. Clone size is shown for a subset of rows, as once, few, many or a class of expanded clone.

>TRBV14|-|-|TRBJ2-7
TGTGCCAGCAGCCAAAACCACTTCGCAACCTACGAGCAGTACTTC
CASSQNHFATYEQYF
>TRBV7-6|TRBD1|-|TRBJ2-1
TGTGCCAGCAGCTTTCACGCACAGGGGGCTTATGAGCAGTTCTTC
CASSFHAQGAYEQFF
>TRBV7-2|TRBD1|-|TRBJ2-2
TGTGCCAGCAGTAGACAGGGGGCTATCACCGGGGAGCTGTTTTTT
CASSRQGAITGELFF
>TRBV19|TRBD2|-|TRBJ2-7
TGTGCCAGTAGTCCCGGGACTAGTTTTCTCTACGAGCAGTACTTC
CASSPGTSFLYEQYF
>TRBV28|TRBD1|once|TRBJ1-5
TGTGCCAGCAGTTTCTCCGGACAGGGGGCCAATCAGCCCCAGCATTTT
CASSFSGQGANQPQHF
>TRBV30|TRBD1|-|TRBJ2-5
TGTGCCTGGAGCGGACAGGGGGCCCCTCGGGAGACCCAGTACTTC
CAWSGQGAPRETQYF
>TRBV28|TRBD2|-|TRBJ2-1
TGTGCCAGCAGTTTAGGACTAGCGGGAGGGGTAACAGCAGATGAGCAGTTCTTC
CASSLGLAGGVTADEQFF
>TRBV30|TRBD2|-|TRBJ2-3
TGTGCCTGGACCATTGGTAGCGGGAGAACAGATACGCAGTATTTT
CAWTIGSGRTDTQYF
>TRBV10-3|-|-|TRBJ2-1
TGTGCCATCAGTGAGTCCGCAGTCGGCAATGAGCAGTTCTTC
CAISESAVGNEQFF
>TRBV5-1|-|-|TRBJ2-6
TGCGCCAGCAGCTTGGGGTATTTTTCTGGGGCCAACGTCCTGACTTTC
CASSLGYFSGANVLTF
>TRBV29-1|-|once|TRBJ2-1
TGCAGCGTTGCGGAGGGACTGCCTTCCTACAATGAGCAGTTCTTC
CSVAEGLPSYNEQFF
>TRBV28|-|-|TRBJ1-2
TGTGCCAGCAGTTTAGGACGGAACCAAGGCTACACCTTC
CASSLGRNQGYTF
>TRBV7-2|-|-|TRBJ1-2
TGTGCCAGCAGCTCCCCAGGGGTTCCTTTGGGGGATCGAGGCTACACCTTC
CASSSPGVPLGDRGYTF
>TRBV5-6|-|few|TRBJ2-7
TGTGCCAGCAGCTTGGTTGGCCCGTACGAGCAGTACTTC
CASSLVGPYEQYF
>TRBV30|TRBD1|-|TRBJ1-2
TGTGCCTGGAGGCCGGGACAGGGTTTGGTTTTTCCAGGCTACACCTTC
CAWRPGQGLVFPGYTF
>TRBV5-1|TRBD2|-|TRBJ2-1
TGCGCCAGCGGGCTAGCGGTTGGTTACAATGAGCAGTTCTTC
CASGLAVGYNEQFF
>TRBV5-4|-|-|TRBJ2-3
TGTGCCAGCAGCTTGGATCGCGGGCCTAGCACAGATACGCAGTATTTT
CASSLDRGPSTDTQYF
>TRBV5-1|-|-|TRBJ2-1
TGCGCCAGCAGCCGGCGGGCGGGAATAGCCGAGAATGAGCAGTTCTTC
CASSRRAGIAENEQFF
>TRBV28|-|once|TRBJ1-2
TGTGCCAGCGGCGGCTACACCTTC
CASGGYTF
>TRBV7-2|TRBD1|-|TRBJ1-3
TGTGCCAGCAGCTACGGACAGGGGGCACTTGCTGGAAACACCATATATTTT
CASSYGQGALAGNTIYF
>TRBV9|TRBD2|-|TRBJ2-7
TGTGCCAGCAGCGTGCGCCCGGGACTAGCGGGCGCGGGGGCCTACGAGCAGTACTTC
CASSVRPGLAGAGAYEQYF
>TRBV11-2|-|-|TRBJ2-5
TGTGCCAGCAGCTTGTATGCCTATCAAGAGACCCAGTACTTC
CASSLYAYQETQYF
>TRBV9|TRBD2|-|TRBJ2-7
TGTGCCAGCAGCACCCTAGCGGGAGGGAGTTACGAGCAGTACTTC
CASSTLAGGSYEQYF
>TRBV29-1|-|-|TRBJ2-1
TGCAGCGTTGAAGATCCGGGGAGAAGCTCCTACAATGAGCAGTTCTTC
CSVEDPGRSSYNEQFF
>TRBV9|-|-|TRBJ2-7
TGTGCCAGCAGCTCCACCCGCGAGCAGTACTTC
CASSSTREQYF
>TRBV4-2|-|-|TRBJ2-1
TGTGCCAGCAGCCAAGATATAGGAACAGGGACAAGTAATGAGCAGTTCTTC
CASSQDIGTGTSNEQFF
>TRBV7-8|-|once|TRBJ1-5
TGTGCCAGCAGCCCCAGACAGAAAAACTCGGAGTATAGCAATCAGCCCCAGCATTTT
CASSPRQKNSEYSNQPQHF
>TRBV6-5|-|-|TRBJ1-3
TGTGCCAGCAGAAGGGAAAGGGTTGCTGGAAACACCATATATTTT
CASRRERVAGNTIYF
>TRBV18|-|once|TRBJ2-2
TGTGCCAGCTCAGCTCTGACAGGAGACACCGGGGAGCTGTTTTTT
CASSALTGDTGELFF
>TRBV4-2|-|-|TRBJ2-7
TGTGCCAGCACCTCAACGGGCACCTCCTACGAGCAGTACTTC
CASTSTGTSYEQYF
>TRBV6-5|TRBD1|-|TRBJ2-1
TGTGCCAGCAGTCGACAGGGGGCCCCGAACAATGAGCAGTTCTTC
CASSRQGAPNNEQFF
>TRBV28|-|few|TRBJ1-2
TGTGCCAGCAGTCTGGGAGGGTATGGCTACACCTTC
CASSLGGYGYTF
>TRBV7-2|-|-|TRBJ2-7
TGTGCCAGCAGTCACAGCGGAACGTACGAGCAGTACTTC
CASSHSGTYEQYF
>TRBV6-5|-|-|TRBJ1-2
TGTGCCAGCAGGTTAATGGGACAAATCTATGGCTACACCTTC
CASRLMGQIYGYTF